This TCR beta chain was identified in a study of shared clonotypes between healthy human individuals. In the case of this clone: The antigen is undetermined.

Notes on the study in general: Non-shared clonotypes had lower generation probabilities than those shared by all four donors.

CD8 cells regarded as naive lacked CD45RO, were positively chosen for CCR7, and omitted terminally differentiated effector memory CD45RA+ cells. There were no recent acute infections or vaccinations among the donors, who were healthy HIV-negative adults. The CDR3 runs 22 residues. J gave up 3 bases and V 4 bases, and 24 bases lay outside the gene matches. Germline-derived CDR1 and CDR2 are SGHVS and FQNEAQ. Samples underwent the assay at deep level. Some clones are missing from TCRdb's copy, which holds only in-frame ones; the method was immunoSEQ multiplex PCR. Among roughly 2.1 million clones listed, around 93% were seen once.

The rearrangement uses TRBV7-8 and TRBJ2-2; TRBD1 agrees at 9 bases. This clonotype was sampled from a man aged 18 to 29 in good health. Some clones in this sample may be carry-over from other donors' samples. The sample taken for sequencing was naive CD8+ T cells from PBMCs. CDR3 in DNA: TGTGCCAGCAGCTCATACCCCGGGACAGGGAGTCTCTCTGGGTGGGACACCGGGGAGCTGTTTTTT. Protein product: CASSSYPGTGSLSGWDTGELFF.